Listed below are T cell receptor beta chains from one sample, sequenced in a study of T cells in Graves' hyperthyroidism and ophthalmopathy. From the multiplex PCR reads, TCRdb called clonotypes with MiXCR, one entry per CDR3 protein. The data show fewer than 850,000 distinct CDR3 sequences, approximately 15% seen once. Sequenced input: blood. All receptors come from a man aged 45 to 65 with Graves' hyperthyroidism. The CDR3 runs from the conserved cysteine through the conserved F or W. D genes are given only for firm matches. Clone size is not always given. Where it is, it says once, few, many or a class for expanded clones.

CDR3aa	CDR3nt	abundance	j_gene	d_gene	v_gene
CASSLTDMGINEQFF	TGTGCCAGCAGCTTAACGGATATGGGGATCAATGAGCAGTTCTTC	many	TRBJ2-1	-	TRBV11-2
CATSEQGVRETQYF	TGTGCCACCAGTGAACAGGGGGTTCGGGAGACCCAGTACTTC	few	TRBJ2-5	TRBD1	TRBV24-1
CSARVGTRNSNQPQHF	TGCAGTGCTAGAGTTGGGACACGGAATAGCAATCAGCCCCAGCATTTT	many	TRBJ1-5	-	TRBV20-1
CASRPSDNEQFF	TGTGCCAGCAGACCCAGCGACAATGAGCAGTTCTTC	-	TRBJ2-1	-	TRBV9
CASSGAAQGLHGYTF	TGTGCCAGCAGTGGGGCGGCACAGGGGTTGCATGGCTACACCTTC	many	TRBJ1-2	TRBD1	TRBV28
CASSLGGEGHNEQFF	TGTGCCAGCAGCTTAGGGGGGGAGGGGCACAATGAGCAGTTCTTC	many	TRBJ2-1	TRBD2	TRBV7-8
CASSWASGHYEQYF	TGTGCCAGCAGTTGGGCTAGCGGACACTACGAGCAGTACTTC	many	TRBJ2-7	TRBD2	TRBV27
CASSQVGLGTETQYF	TGTGCCAGCAGCCAAGTTGGACTAGGGACGGAGACCCAGTACTTC	many	TRBJ2-5	TRBD2	TRBV3-1
CASSQDWGWNEKLFF	TGCGCCAGCAGCCAAGATTGGGGGTGGAACGAAAAACTGTTTTTT	-	TRBJ1-4	-	TRBV4-3
CASSEMLAGGTDTQYF	TGTGCCAGCAGTGAAATGTTGGCAGGGGGCACAGATACGCAGTATTTT	many	TRBJ2-3	-	TRBV6-1
CASSLTANPPGDEQFF	TGTGCCAGCAGCTTAACGGCAAACCCTCCCGGCGATGAGCAGTTCTTC	-	TRBJ2-1	-	TRBV7-3
CASSLGGTGDQPQHF	TGCGCCAGCAGCTTGGGCGGGACAGGGGATCAGCCCCAGCATTTT	-	TRBJ1-5	TRBD1	TRBV5-1
CASSPDSDEQFF	TGTGCCAGTAGTCCGGACTCCGATGAGCAGTTCTTC	-	TRBJ2-1	-	TRBV19
CASSLLAAGELFF	TGTGCCAGCAGCCTACTAGCGGCCGGGGAGCTGTTTTTT	few	TRBJ2-2	TRBD2	TRBV3-1
CAWSSTGLTEAFF	TGTGCCTGGAGTAGCACGGGCTTGACTGAAGCTTTCTTT	few	TRBJ1-1	-	TRBV30
CASSPWEGRGNTEAFF	TGTGCCAGCAGTCCCTGGGAGGGGCGAGGGAACACTGAAGCTTTCTTT	-	TRBJ1-1	-	TRBV6-2/TRBV6-3
CASSRDPTGANTGELFF	TGTGCCAGCAGCCGGGACCCGACAGGGGCGAACACCGGGGAGCTGTTTTTT	once	TRBJ2-2	TRBD1	TRBV7-9
CASSQDPGILVDEQFF	TGTGCCAGCAGCCAAGATCCGGGGATTCTGGTCGATGAGCAGTTCTTC	-	TRBJ2-1	-	TRBV3-1
CASSMRPREHQPQHF	TGTGCCAGTAGTATGAGGCCCAGGGAGCATCAGCCCCAGCATTTT	few	TRBJ1-5	-	TRBV19
CASRASGSFSYEQYF	TGTGCCAGCAGGGCTAGCGGGAGCTTCTCCTACGAGCAGTACTTC	many	TRBJ2-7	TRBD2	TRBV12-3/TRBV12-4
CASSPSGRNGEQYF	TGTGCCAGCAGCCCGAGCGGGAGGAACGGCGAGCAGTACTTC	-	TRBJ2-7	TRBD2	TRBV7-2
CASSLRAGLDKNIQYF	TGTGCCAGCAGTCTACGAGCGGGGCTGGACAAAAACATTCAGTACTTC	-	TRBJ2-4	TRBD2	TRBV27
CASSRRAGNTEAFF	TGTGCCAGTAGTAGGAGGGCCGGGAACACTGAAGCTTTCTTT	many	TRBJ1-1	-	TRBV19
CASSKKQGVTEAFF	TGTGCCAGCAGTAAAAAACAGGGAGTCACTGAAGCTTTCTTT	many	TRBJ1-1	-	TRBV2
CASSQVGSQQYF	TGTGCCAGCAGCCAAGTTGGGAGCCAGCAGTACTTC	many	TRBJ2-7	-	TRBV3-1
CSANIRSSYEQYF	TGCAGTGCTAATATCCGGAGCTCCTACGAGCAGTACTTC	-	TRBJ2-7	-	TRBV20-1
CASSLTQAQGPQHF	TGTGCCAGCAGTTTAACGCAGGCTCAGGGGCCCCAGCATTTT	many	TRBJ1-5	-	TRBV12-3/TRBV12-4
CASRGSSGTYEQYF	TGTGCCAGCAGGGGTTCTAGCGGGACCTACGAGCAGTACTTC	-	TRBJ2-7	TRBD2	TRBV12-3/TRBV12-4
CASSQGTSGTDTQYF	TGTGCCAGCAGCCAAGGGACTAGCGGCACAGATACGCAGTATTTT	many	TRBJ2-3	TRBD2	TRBV27
CASRSHGPGGPETQYF	TGTGCCAGCAGATCCCACGGTCCGGGGGGGCCCGAGACCCAGTACTTC	-	TRBJ2-5	TRBD2	TRBV6-1
CSADGGEGWGNEQFF	TGCAGCGCCGATGGGGGGGAGGGATGGGGCAATGAGCAGTTCTTC	-	TRBJ2-1	TRBD2	TRBV29-1
CASSEAPRGFDNEQFF	TGTGCCAGCAGTGAAGCCCCACGGGGGTTCGACAATGAGCAGTTCTTC	many	TRBJ2-1	-	TRBV2
CASSPFRGEQFF	TGTGCCAGCAGCCCCTTTAGGGGTGAGCAGTTCTTC	many	TRBJ2-1	-	TRBV7-2
CASSGGRVYGYTF	TGTGCCAGCAGTGGCGGGCGTGTCTATGGCTACACCTTC	many	TRBJ1-2	-	TRBV27
CASTDRSVPYGYTF	TGTGCCAGTACCGATAGGTCCGTACCCTATGGCTACACCTTC	many	TRBJ1-2	-	TRBV19
CATREGGSYGYTF	TGTGCCACCCGGGAGGGGGGTAGCTATGGCTACACCTTC	many	TRBJ1-2	-	TRBV28
CASSPTGSRTGELFF	TGTGCCAGCTCACCAACTGGGAGTCGGACCGGGGAGCTGTTTTTT	few	TRBJ2-2	-	TRBV18
CASSQDHTDPSTDTQYF	TGCGCCAGCAGCCAAGATCACACGGACCCTAGCACAGATACGCAGTATTTT	-	TRBJ2-3	-	TRBV4-1
CASSLDGRGGTDTQYF	TGTGCCAGCAGCTTAGATGGACGCGGGGGCACAGATACGCAGTATTTT	-	TRBJ2-3	-	TRBV7-6
CASSEGQGARNEQFF	TGTGCCAGCAGTGAGGGTCAGGGGGCGCGAAATGAGCAGTTCTTC	many	TRBJ2-1	TRBD1	TRBV2
CASSLAVLANAGELFF	TGTGCCAGCAGTTTAGCGGTCTTAGCGAACGCCGGGGAGCTGTTTTTT	many	TRBJ2-2	-	TRBV12-3/TRBV12-4
CASSRTSPSYNEQFF	TGTGCCAGCAGTCGGACTAGCCCTTCCTACAATGAGCAGTTCTTC	many	TRBJ2-1	TRBD2	TRBV2
CASSYDWIRNEQFF	TGTGCCAGCAGCTACGACTGGATCAGGAATGAGCAGTTCTTC	-	TRBJ2-1	-	TRBV6-1
CAPYGREVSGNTIYF	TGTGCCCCCTACGGACGGGAAGTCTCTGGAAACACCATATATTTT	few	TRBJ1-3	-	TRBV6-1
CATSARDTANTGELFF	TGTGCCACCAGTGCCCGGGATACCGCGAACACCGGGGAGCTGTTTTTT	many	TRBJ2-2	-	TRBV24-1
CASSLGTGSRQQYF	TGTGCCAGCAGCTTGGGGACAGGGTCCCGTCAGCAGTACTTC	few	TRBJ2-7	TRBD1	TRBV9
CAWSAGLAEWGTGELFF	TGTGCCTGGAGTGCGGGACTAGCGGAGTGGGGCACCGGGGAGCTGTTTTTT	-	TRBJ2-2	TRBD2	TRBV30
CASSFARTEAFF	TGTGCCAGCAGTTTTGCCAGGACTGAAGCTTTCTTT	many	TRBJ1-1	-	TRBV12-3/TRBV12-4
CSARPGLSSYEQYF	TGCAGTGCTAGACCGGGACTTTCCTCCTACGAGCAGTACTTC	few	TRBJ2-7	-	TRBV20-1
CASRGYSGIQNINTGELFF	TGTGCCAGCAGGGGGTATAGCGGGATCCAGAATATCAACACCGGGGAGCTGTTTTTT	many	TRBJ2-2	TRBD2	TRBV6-1